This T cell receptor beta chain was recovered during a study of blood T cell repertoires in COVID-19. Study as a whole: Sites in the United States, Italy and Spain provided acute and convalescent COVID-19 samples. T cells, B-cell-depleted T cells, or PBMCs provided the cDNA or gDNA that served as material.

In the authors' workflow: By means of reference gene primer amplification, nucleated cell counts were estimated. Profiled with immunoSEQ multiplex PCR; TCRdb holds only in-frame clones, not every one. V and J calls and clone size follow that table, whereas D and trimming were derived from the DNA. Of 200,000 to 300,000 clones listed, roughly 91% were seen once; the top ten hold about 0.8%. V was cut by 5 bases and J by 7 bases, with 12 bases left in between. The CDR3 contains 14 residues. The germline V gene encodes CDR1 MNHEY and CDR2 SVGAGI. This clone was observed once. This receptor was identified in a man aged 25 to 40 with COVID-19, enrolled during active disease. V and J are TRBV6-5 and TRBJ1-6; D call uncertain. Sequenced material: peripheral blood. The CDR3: CASSRGHENSPLHF. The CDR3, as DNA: TGTGCCAGCAGTCGAGGGCATGAGAATTCACCCCTCCACTTT.